Shown below are 26 T cell receptor beta chains from a single sample sequenced in a study of cytomegalovirus exposure and HLA in healthy donors. The PCR employed 60 Vbeta primers together with 13 Jbeta primers. Libraries were prepared by immunoSEQ multiplex PCR; TCRdb keeps only in-frame clonotypes and omits some of them. The sample includes over 150,000 clones, approximately 80% of them seen just once. The specimen was PBMCs. These receptors all come from a woman younger than 30 in good health and CMV-seronegative.

This chain joins TRBV19 and TRBJ2-3, with D maybe TRBD1 (6 bases). Trimming removed 10 bases at V and 3 bases at J, with 20 bases between. CDR1 and CDR2 (germline): LNHDA, SQIVND (reference sequence). The CDR3 has 15 residues. The CDR3 sequence: CATRGWGQYTDTQYF. CDR3 nucleotide sequence: TGTGCCACCCGAGGGTGGGGGCAGTATACAGATACGCAGTATTTT.

This chain links TRBV11-2 with TRBJ2-1; 10 bases are shared with TRBD2. J gave up 4 bases and V 5 bases, and 5 bases lay outside the gene matches. CDR1 and CDR2 from the germline V gene are SGHAT and FQNNGV. The CDR3 runs to 15 residues. CDR3 in DNA: TGTGCCAGCAGCCCAGGACTAGCGGATTACAATGAGCAGTTCTTC. This encodes CASSPGLADYNEQFF.

The chain carries TRBV5-1 and TRBJ2-1; TRBD2 is a possible D gene (6 bases). Germline V gene data show CDR1 as SGHRS and CDR2 as YFSETQ. V dropped 0 bases and J dropped 7 bases, with 17 bases sitting between them. CDR3 length equals 16 residues. As DNA, the CDR3 is TGCGCCAGCAGCTTGGAGGCCAGGGCTGCGGGAAATGAGCAGTTCTTC. This gives the protein CASSLEARAAGNEQFF.

V gene TRBV28 combines with J gene TRBJ2-1, with 8 positions matching TRBD2. Losses at the gene ends were 2 bases for V and 9 bases for J; bases not matched to a gene: 9. The germline V gene has CDR1 MDHEN and CDR2 SYDVKM. This CDR3 contains 15 residues. For the CDR3, the DNA is TGTGCCAGCAGTTTAGCGGGGGGCAGGCAGGGTGAGCAGTTCTTC. Protein sequence: CASSLAGGRQGEQFF.

The rearrangement joins TRBV20-1 to TRBJ1-6; tentative D call: TRBD1 (5 bases). CDR3 size: 11 residues. Germline V gives CDR1 DFQATT, CDR2 SNEGSKA (reference sequence). The V end was cut by 5 bases, the J end by 16 bases, with 15 bases between. The CDR3 sequence: CSAGDGTGLHF. Here the CDR3 DNA reads TGCAGTGCTGGGGACGGGACTGGTCTCCACTTT.

This clone was observed at least ten times. This sequence joins TRBV6-1 and TRBJ1-5; D uncertain. The CDR3 totals 13 residues. Trimming cost V 4 bases and J 6 bases, with 10 bases left between them. Per the germline V gene, CDR1 is MNHNS and CDR2 is SASEGT. Written as DNA, the CDR3 is TGTGCCAGCAGTGGGGAGGTTGTTCAGCCCCAGCATTTT. Its protein product is CASSGEVVQPQHF.

V is TRBV6-1 and J is TRBJ1-4; possible D gene TRBD1, 5 bases. Germline CDR1 reads MNHNS; CDR2 reads SASEGT. Trimming removed 1 base from V and 7 bases from J, with 19 bases in between. The CDR3 extends over 17 amino acids. The CDR3 DNA follows: TGTGCCAGCAGTGAAGACGGCCGAACAGGTGGATTTGAAAAACTGTTTTTT. Translated, it gives CASSEDGRTGGFEKLFF.

CDR3 sequence: CASSPGGGYHYEQYF. The CDR3 DNA is TGTGCCAGCAGCCCGGGTGGTGGTTACCACTACGAGCAGTACTTC. V usage is TRBV14 and J usage is TRBJ2-5; D gene uncertain. The end of the DNA is better explained by TRBJ2-7, so the J call may be wrong. Germline assignment: CDR1 SGHDN and CDR2 FVKESK. CDR3 length: 15 amino acids.

V gene TRBV2 combines with J gene TRBJ2-6; 7 bases are shared with TRBD1. The CDR3 covers 17 residues. V was pared by 3 bases and J by 1 base, with 6 bases of the junction left unmatched. CDR1 is SNHLY and CDR2 is FYNNEI in the germline V gene. CDR3 bases: TGTGCCAGCAGTGATTTCGGGACAGCGTCTGGGGCCAACGTCCTGACTTTC. It translates to CASSDFGTASGANVLTF.

This CDR3 reads CASSARGVNTEAFF. The CDR3 DNA is TGTGCCAGTAGTGCCAGGGGGGTGAACACTGAAGCTTTCTTT. This chain joins TRBV19 and TRBJ1-1; 7 nucleotides line up with TRBD1. Germline-derived CDR1 and CDR2 are LNHDA and SQIVND (reference sequence). J gave up 0 bases and V 5 bases, and 3 bases lay outside the gene matches. The CDR3 spans 14 residues.

The gene calls are TRBV19 and TRBJ2-5; 8 bases fit TRBD1. Trimming cost V 5 bases and J 2 bases; bases outside gene matches: 4. The germline gives CDR1 LNHDA, CDR2 SQIVND (reference sequence). This CDR3 has 14 amino acids. CDR3 protein: CASSQGAWQETQYF. CDR3 DNA sequence: TGTGCCAGTAGTCAGGGGGCATGGCAAGAGACCCAGTACTTC.

The gene calls are TRBV19 and TRBJ2-2, with TRBD1 matching 7 bases. This CDR3 comprises 14 residues. Germline V gene data show CDR1 as LNHDA and CDR2 as SQIVND (reference sequence). Trimming cost V 4 bases and J 3 bases; bases outside gene matches: 2. The CDR3 reads CASSRGQYTGELFF. The CDR3 nucleotides read TGTGCCAGTAGTAGGGGACAGTACACCGGGGAGCTGTTTTTT.

DNA for the CDR3: TGTGCCACCAGCAGAGCTGGGGGGGCGTTAAATGAGCAGTTCTTC. Amino acid sequence: CATSRAGGALNEQFF. The J gene is TRBJ2-1, the V gene TRBV15; possibly TRBD2 for D (7 bases). The germline gives CDR1 LNHNV, CDR2 YYDKDF (reference sequence). V was trimmed by 1 base and J by 7 bases, leaving 14 bases between them. This CDR3 region has 15 residues.

This chain joins TRBV19 and TRBJ1-2, with D maybe TRBD1 (6 bases). The length of the CDR3 is 16 residues. V lost 5 bases to trimming and J lost 4 bases, with 20 bases between them. Looked up from germline, CDR1 is LNHDA and CDR2 is SQIVND (reference sequence). CDR3 coding DNA: TGTGCCAGTAGTCCTCAAGGACAGCTCCCCTTCTATGGCTACACCTTC. This encodes CASSPQGQLPFYGYTF.

This rearrangement joins TRBV27 to TRBJ2-2; TRBD2 might be the D (5 bases). The V end was cut by 5 bases, the J end by 4 bases, with 14 bases between. Germline V lookup: CDR1 MNHEY, CDR2 SMNVEV (reference sequence). This CDR3 has 15 amino acids. CDR3 sequence reads: CASSLRSSPTGELFF. The DNA for the CDR3 is TGTGCCAGCAGTCTAAGGTCTAGCCCCACCGGGGAGCTGTTTTTT.

This chain joins TRBV4-1 and TRBJ2-5; D ambiguous. Germline-derived CDR1 and CDR2 are MGHRA and YSYEKL. CDR3 size: 13 residues. Trimming cost V 1 base and J 3 bases, with 6 bases left between them. The CDR3 protein is CASSQVPEETQYF. The DNA for the CDR3 is TGCGCCAGCAGCCAAGTCCCCGAAGAGACCCAGTACTTC.

The chain combines TRBV10-2 with TRBJ2-5; 8 bases map to TRBD2. V gave up 0 bases and J gave up 3 bases; unmatched junction bases: 9. The germline V gene has CDR1 WSHSY and CDR2 SAAADI. CDR3 length: 17 amino acids. CDR3 sequence (DNA): TGCGCCAGCAGTGAGTCCATCTTATCAGCGGGAGAAGAGACCCAGTACTTC. Its translation: CASSESILSAGEETQYF.

The chain employs TRBV7-9 and TRBJ2-1; 10 bases map to TRBD1. Germline lookup yields CDR1 SEHNR and CDR2 FQNEAQ (reference sequence). V lost 5 bases, J lost 8 bases, and 6 bases stayed unmatched. CDR3 length: 14 residues. This CDR3 is CASSQGQGKDEQFF. Written as DNA, the CDR3 is TGTGCCAGCAGCCAGGGACAGGGGAAGGATGAGCAGTTCTTC.

The CDR3 DNA reads TGTGCCAGCAGCGTGGACACTCGGCGAGAGACCCAGTACTTC. Translated, it gives CASSVDTRRETQYF. The chain employs TRBV9 and TRBJ2-5; D is perhaps TRBD1 (5 bases). The length of the CDR3 is 14 residues. The V end was cut by 2 bases, the J end by 4 bases, with 12 bases between. Germline V gene data show CDR1 as SGDLS and CDR2 as YYNGEE.

The rearrangement uses TRBV9 and TRBJ2-3; 7 bases agree with TRBD2. Per the germline V gene, CDR1 is SGDLS and CDR2 is YYNGEE. The V gene end was trimmed by 0 bases and the J gene end by 0 bases; junction bases not matched to a gene: 7. CDR3 size: 17 residues. The CDR3 sequence: CASSVVASGTSTDTQYF. DNA of the CDR3: TGTGCCAGCAGCGTAGTGGCTAGCGGAACTAGCACAGATACGCAGTATTTT. Together with reference TRBV9 and TRBJ2-3, the CDR3 gives the full variable domain: DSGVTQTPKHLITATGQRVTLRCSPRSGDLSVYWYQQSLDQGLQFLIQYYNGEERAKGNILERFSAQQFPDLHSELNLSSLELGDSALYFCASSVVASGTSTDTQYFGPGTRLTVL.

The chain combines TRBV5-1 with TRBJ2-5; unclear D gene. CDR3 length equals 13 residues. V shed 3 bases and J shed 2 bases, with 8 bases lying between them. CDR1 is SGHRS and CDR2 is YFSETQ in the germline V gene. Here the CDR3 DNA reads TGCGCCAGCAGCTACAGACCTCAAGAGACCCAGTACTTC. It codes for CASSYRPQETQYF.

This chain connects TRBV4-1 to TRBJ1-2; unclear D gene. The germline V gene has CDR1 MGHRA and CDR2 YSYEKL. V lost 4 bases to trimming and J lost 1 base, with 10 bases between them. This CDR3 has 14 amino acids. The CDR3 sequence is CASSLDLVNYGYTF. CDR3 DNA sequence: TGCGCCAGCAGCCTAGATCTTGTTAACTATGGCTACACCTTC.

This clone was counted only a few times. This sequence joins TRBV19 and TRBJ1-1; 10 nucleotides match TRBD1. Germline values: CDR1 LNHDA, CDR2 SQIVND (reference sequence). V shed 1 base, J shed 11 bases, and the junction held 10 bases outside the gene matches. CDR3 length: 15 residues. CDR3 bases: TGTGCCAGTAGTATAGGCGGGACAGGGGCAGCGGTGGCTTTCTTT. It specifies CASSIGGTGAAVAFF.

As to this clone: The same CDR3 also results from other DNA sequences found in this sample. This chain links TRBV6-5 with TRBJ1-3; a weak D match, TRBD1 (5 bases). The CDR3 loop spans 14 amino acids. V lost 2 bases to trimming and J lost 1 base, with 6 bases between them. Germline V gene lookup returns CDR1 MNHEY and CDR2 SVGAGI. CDR3 DNA: TGTGCCAGCAGTTACGGGGGGTCTGGAAACACCATATATTTT. The encoded protein is CASSYGGSGNTIYF.

This clone was seen once. The V gene is TRBV7-8, the J gene TRBJ1-2, with D possibly TRBD1 on 6 matching bases. The CDR3 runs to 13 residues. V lost 5 bases to trimming and J lost 8 bases, with 15 bases between them. CDR1 is SGHVS and CDR2 is FQNEAQ in the germline V gene. The CDR3 protein is CASSLNRQEGYTF. DNA of the CDR3: TGTGCCAGCAGCCTTAATCGACAGGAAGGCTACACCTTC.

The chain links TRBV28 to TRBJ1-5, with TRBD1 matching over 7 bases. After removal of 6 bases from V and 9 bases from J, the junction contained 8 bases not matched to a gene. CDR3 length: 13 residues. Germline V gene lookup returns CDR1 MDHEN and CDR2 SYDVKM. CDR3 in amino acids: CASSLQGIRPQHF. CDR3 DNA sequence: TGTGCCAGCAGCCTACAGGGGATTCGGCCCCAGCATTTT.